The rows below give T cell receptor beta chains drawn from one sample of a study of T-cell reconstitution after alpha-beta-depleted transplantation in children. Using its own MiXCR run on the PCR reads, TCRdb lists one record per CDR3 protein. The data hold 360,000 or so distinct CDR3 sequences, with roughly 22% observed a single time. The sample was PBMCs from the stem cell graft donor, taken from the stem cell graft. These TCRs come from a human donor who donated a stem cell graft to a child with acute myeloid leukemia. CDR3s include the opening cysteine and the closing phenylalanine or tryptophan. A D gene is named only where the DNA matches it firmly. Rows may omit the clone size; those that give it use once, few, many or a size class.

clone_size: few; v_call: TRBV7-3; d_call: TRBD2; j_call: TRBJ2-1; cdr3_length: 15; cdr3_aa: CASSPTAGGPNEQFF; cdr3_nt: TGTGCCAGCAGCCCCACTGCGGGAGGGCCAAATGAGCAGTTCTTC
clone_size: .; v_call: TRBV20-1; d_call: .; j_call: TRBJ2-5; cdr3_length: 15; cdr3_aa: CSARMLGQIQETQYF; cdr3_nt: TGCAGTGCTAGAATGCTCGGACAAATCCAAGAGACCCAGTACTTC
clone_size: .; v_call: TRBV6-1; d_call: .; j_call: TRBJ2-1; cdr3_length: 16; cdr3_aa: CASSTLAGGGFNEQFF; cdr3_nt: TGTGCCAGCAGTACCCTGGCTGGAGGCGGGTTCAATGAGCAGTTCTTC
clone_size: few; v_call: TRBV13; d_call: TRBD2; j_call: TRBJ2-1; cdr3_length: 18; cdr3_aa: CASSLSPRSGLGYNEQFF; cdr3_nt: TGTGCCAGCAGCTTATCGCCCCGCTCGGGACTAGGCTACAATGAGCAGTTCTTC
clone_size: .; v_call: TRBV5-5; d_call: .; j_call: TRBJ1-2; cdr3_length: 14; cdr3_aa: CASSSGGVDYGYTF; cdr3_nt: TGTGCCAGCAGCAGCGGGGGAGTGGATTATGGCTACACCTTC
clone_size: many; v_call: TRBV7-2; d_call: TRBD2; j_call: TRBJ2-1; cdr3_length: 15; cdr3_aa: CASSSSSGSINEQFF; cdr3_nt: TGTGCCAGCAGCTCCTCTAGCGGGAGTATTAATGAGCAGTTCTTC
clone_size: .; v_call: TRBV12-3/TRBV12-4; d_call: TRBD2; j_call: TRBJ2-1; cdr3_length: 18; cdr3_aa: CASKTSGRASNNYNEQFF; cdr3_nt: TGTGCCAGCAAGACTAGCGGGAGGGCCTCAAACAACTACAATGAGCAGTTCTTC
clone_size: .; v_call: TRBV4-1; d_call: .; j_call: TRBJ2-2; cdr3_length: 15; cdr3_aa: CASSQEIGRTGELFF; cdr3_nt: TGCGCCAGCAGCCAAGAGATAGGGCGCACCGGGGAGCTGTTTTTT
clone_size: few; v_call: TRBV6-1; d_call: TRBD1; j_call: TRBJ2-5; cdr3_length: 15; cdr3_aa: CASSRDRVSSETQYF; cdr3_nt: TGTGCCAGCAGTAGGGACAGGGTCTCGTCAGAGACCCAGTACTTC
clone_size: .; v_call: TRBV11-2; d_call: TRBD2; j_call: TRBJ2-5; cdr3_length: 18; cdr3_aa: CASSRGVLAGGKKETQYF; cdr3_nt: TGTGCCAGCAGCCGGGGGGTTCTAGCGGGAGGAAAGAAAGAGACCCAGTACTTC
clone_size: few; v_call: TRBV15; d_call: .; j_call: TRBJ1-3; cdr3_length: 16; cdr3_aa: CATSRKSGVPGNTIYF; cdr3_nt: TGTGCCACCAGCAGAAAAAGTGGGGTACCTGGAAACACCATATATTTT
clone_size: many; v_call: TRBV20-1; d_call: TRBD1; j_call: TRBJ2-1; cdr3_length: 11; cdr3_aa: CSAERTGIQFF; cdr3_nt: TGCAGTGCGGAGAGGACAGGTATCCAGTTCTTC
clone_size: .; v_call: TRBV10-2; d_call: .; j_call: TRBJ2-3; cdr3_length: 15; cdr3_aa: CASSELRGGTDTQYF; cdr3_nt: TGCGCCAGCAGTGAGCTGCGGGGTGGCACAGATACGCAGTATTTT
clone_size: .; v_call: TRBV28; d_call: .; j_call: TRBJ2-3; cdr3_length: 17; cdr3_aa: CASSWGRINPSTDTQYF; cdr3_nt: TGTGCCAGCAGTTGGGGACGGATAAACCCTAGCACAGATACGCAGTATTTT
clone_size: .; v_call: TRBV14; d_call: TRBD2; j_call: TRBJ2-1; cdr3_length: 15; cdr3_aa: CASSQDLLARNEQFF; cdr3_nt: TGTGCCAGCAGCCAAGATCTACTAGCGCGCAATGAGCAGTTCTTC
clone_size: many; v_call: TRBV5-1; d_call: .; j_call: TRBJ2-1; cdr3_length: 14; cdr3_aa: CASSRRTVGNEQFF; cdr3_nt: TGCGCCAGCAGTCGGAGGACAGTCGGCAATGAGCAGTTCTTC
clone_size: .; v_call: TRBV5-1; d_call: TRBD2; j_call: TRBJ2-1; cdr3_length: 16; cdr3_aa: CATAPYTSELTSEQFF; cdr3_nt: TGCGCCACCGCCCCGTATACTAGCGAGCTAACGAGTGAGCAGTTCTTC
clone_size: .; v_call: TRBV15; d_call: .; j_call: TRBJ2-1; cdr3_length: 15; cdr3_aa: CATSRDSSGSNEQFF; cdr3_nt: TGTGCCACCAGCAGAGATTCATCGGGATCAAATGAGCAGTTCTTC
clone_size: many; v_call: TRBV29-1; d_call: .; j_call: TRBJ2-7; cdr3_length: 13; cdr3_aa: CSGGTGLTYEQYF; cdr3_nt: TGCAGCGGGGGTACAGGGCTGACCTACGAGCAGTACTTC
clone_size: .; v_call: TRBV29-1; d_call: .; j_call: TRBJ2-1; cdr3_length: 12; cdr3_aa: CSVVGGRYEQFF; cdr3_nt: TGCAGCGTTGTGGGCGGACGTTATGAGCAGTTCTTC
clone_size: .; v_call: TRBV29-1; d_call: .; j_call: TRBJ2-7; cdr3_length: 11; cdr3_aa: CSVIVSYEQYF; cdr3_nt: TGCAGCGTTATCGTCTCCTACGAGCAGTACTTC
clone_size: .; v_call: TRBV19; d_call: .; j_call: TRBJ1-3; cdr3_length: 14; cdr3_aa: CASSIQIWGNTIYF; cdr3_nt: TGTGCCAGTAGTATCCAGATTTGGGGAAACACCATATATTTT
clone_size: few; v_call: TRBV11-2; d_call: .; j_call: TRBJ2-3; cdr3_length: 11; cdr3_aa: CASSAIDTQYF; cdr3_nt: TGTGCCAGCAGCGCTATAGATACGCAGTATTTT
clone_size: few; v_call: TRBV4-2; d_call: TRBD1; j_call: TRBJ2-7; cdr3_length: 15; cdr3_aa: CASSQTGGVAYEQYF; cdr3_nt: TGTGCCAGCAGCCAAACAGGGGGCGTAGCCTACGAGCAGTACTTC
clone_size: many; v_call: TRBV29-1; d_call: .; j_call: TRBJ2-7; cdr3_length: 13; cdr3_aa: CSVGTHQRSEQYF; cdr3_nt: TGCAGCGTTGGTACCCACCAGAGGAGCGAGCAGTACTTC
clone_size: many; v_call: TRBV28; d_call: .; j_call: TRBJ2-7; cdr3_length: 14; cdr3_aa: CASDRDTASYEQYF; cdr3_nt: TGTGCCAGCGACCGGGACACCGCCTCCTACGAGCAGTACTTC
clone_size: .; v_call: TRBV20-1; d_call: TRBD2; j_call: TRBJ2-3; cdr3_length: 16; cdr3_aa: CSAIAGGATPTDTQYF; cdr3_nt: TGCAGTGCTATAGCGGGAGGGGCAACCCCCACAGATACGCAGTATTTT
clone_size: many; v_call: TRBV7-8; d_call: .; j_call: TRBJ2-1; cdr3_length: 16; cdr3_aa: CASGLRELVSHNEQFF; cdr3_nt: TGTGCCAGCGGACTCAGGGAGCTCGTCTCACACAATGAGCAGTTCTTC
clone_size: .; v_call: TRBV5-6; d_call: .; j_call: TRBJ2-2; cdr3_length: 14; cdr3_aa: CASSPRTHSGELFF; cdr3_nt: TGTGCCAGCAGCCCAAGGACTCACAGTGGGGAGCTGTTTTTT
clone_size: .; v_call: TRBV4-3; d_call: .; j_call: TRBJ2-1; cdr3_length: 13; cdr3_aa: CASSQERTNEQFF; cdr3_nt: TGCGCCAGCAGCCAAGAAAGAACGAATGAGCAGTTCTTC
clone_size: few; v_call: TRBV7-9; d_call: TRBD2; j_call: TRBJ2-7; cdr3_length: 14; cdr3_aa: CASSQGLAGYEQYF; cdr3_nt: TGTGCCAGCAGCCAAGGACTAGCGGGATACGAGCAGTACTTC
clone_size: .; v_call: TRBV7-2; d_call: .; j_call: TRBJ2-2; cdr3_length: 15; cdr3_aa: CASSLVGPGTGELFF; cdr3_nt: TGTGCCAGCAGCTTAGTCGGGCCTGGGACCGGGGAGCTGTTTTTT
clone_size: many; v_call: TRBV11-2; d_call: TRBD2; j_call: TRBJ2-1; cdr3_length: 15; cdr3_aa: CASSLALAGGNEQFF; cdr3_nt: TGTGCCAGCAGCTTAGCACTAGCGGGAGGCAATGAGCAGTTCTTC
clone_size: .; v_call: TRBV29-1; d_call: TRBD1; j_call: TRBJ2-5; cdr3_length: 16; cdr3_aa: CSVEGFDRVRQETQYF; cdr3_nt: TGCAGCGTTGAAGGATTTGACAGGGTCCGCCAAGAGACCCAGTACTTC
clone_size: .; v_call: TRBV7-6; d_call: TRBD2; j_call: TRBJ2-7; cdr3_length: 14; cdr3_aa: CASNPGGGGYEQYF; cdr3_nt: TGTGCCAGCAACCCCGGGGGGGGCGGCTACGAGCAGTACTTC
clone_size: many; v_call: TRBV20-1; d_call: .; j_call: TRBJ2-1; cdr3_length: 15; cdr3_aa: CSAREGRDSYNEQFF; cdr3_nt: TGCAGTGCTAGAGAAGGCAGAGACTCCTACAATGAGCAGTTCTTC
clone_size: .; v_call: TRBV7-9; d_call: .; j_call: TRBJ2-3; cdr3_length: 14; cdr3_aa: CASSFNTNTDTQYF; cdr3_nt: TGTGCCAGCAGCTTTAACACGAACACAGATACGCAGTATTTT
clone_size: .; v_call: TRBV27; d_call: .; j_call: TRBJ2-7; cdr3_length: 10; cdr3_aa: CASSPSEQYF; cdr3_nt: TGTGCCAGCTCTCCGTCCGAGCAGTACTTC
clone_size: .; v_call: TRBV12-3/TRBV12-4; d_call: .; j_call: TRBJ1-3; cdr3_length: 15; cdr3_aa: CASSPLRQSGNTIYF; cdr3_nt: TGTGCCAGCAGTCCGCTACGACAGTCTGGAAACACCATATATTTT
clone_size: many; v_call: TRBV27; d_call: .; j_call: TRBJ1-5; cdr3_length: 14; cdr3_aa: CASRLTGSNQPQHF; cdr3_nt: TGTGCCAGCAGACTAACAGGCAGCAATCAGCCCCAGCATTTT
clone_size: .; v_call: TRBV5-6; d_call: .; j_call: TRBJ2-1; cdr3_length: 17; cdr3_aa: CASSLGGRTVVYNEQFF; cdr3_nt: TGTGCCAGCAGCTTGGGAGGGAGAACAGTAGTCTACAATGAGCAGTTCTTC
clone_size: .; v_call: TRBV20-1; d_call: .; j_call: TRBJ2-7; cdr3_length: 14; cdr3_aa: CSASAGTLVYEQYF; cdr3_nt: TGCAGTGCCTCAGCCGGGACCCTCGTTTACGAGCAGTACTTC
clone_size: .; v_call: TRBV10-2; d_call: .; j_call: TRBJ2-7; cdr3_length: 12; cdr3_aa: CASGLASYEQYF; cdr3_nt: TGCGCCAGCGGATTGGCCTCCTACGAGCAGTACTTC
clone_size: .; v_call: TRBV12-3/TRBV12-4; d_call: TRBD1; j_call: TRBJ1-4; cdr3_length: 15; cdr3_aa: CASRSGTGVNEKLFF; cdr3_nt: TGTGCCAGCAGGTCCGGGACAGGGGTTAATGAAAAACTGTTTTTT
clone_size: many; v_call: TRBV7-8; d_call: TRBD2; j_call: TRBJ2-1; cdr3_length: 15; cdr3_aa: CASSFGLAGGNEQFF; cdr3_nt: TGTGCCAGCAGCTTCGGACTAGCGGGAGGAAATGAGCAGTTCTTC
clone_size: .; v_call: TRBV28; d_call: TRBD2; j_call: TRBJ2-3; cdr3_length: 15; cdr3_aa: CASRWTSGATDTQYF; cdr3_nt: TGTGCCAGCAGATGGACTAGCGGGGCGACAGATACGCAGTATTTT
clone_size: few; v_call: TRBV15; d_call: .; j_call: TRBJ2-7; cdr3_length: 16; cdr3_aa: CATSIALRDTSYEQYF; cdr3_nt: TGTGCCACCAGCATTGCCCTGCGGGACACGTCCTACGAGCAGTACTTC
clone_size: few; v_call: TRBV6-1; d_call: TRBD2; j_call: TRBJ2-4; cdr3_length: 14; cdr3_aa: CASRPGLAGAQKYF; cdr3_nt: TGTGCCAGCAGGCCGGGACTAGCGGGGGCGCAAAAGTACTTC
clone_size: many; v_call: TRBV29-1; d_call: .; j_call: TRBJ1-4; cdr3_length: 13; cdr3_aa: CSVTDSSNEKLFF; cdr3_nt: TGCAGCGTTACGGACAGTTCTAATGAAAAACTGTTTTTT
clone_size: .; v_call: TRBV29-1; d_call: TRBD1; j_call: TRBJ2-3; cdr3_length: 15; cdr3_aa: CSAATGTDLTDTQYF; cdr3_nt: TGCAGCGCAGCAACCGGGACAGATCTCACAGATACGCAGTATTTT
clone_size: many; v_call: TRBV6-5; d_call: .; j_call: TRBJ2-1; cdr3_length: 15; cdr3_aa: CASSYRGLIRNEQFF; cdr3_nt: TGTGCCAGCAGTTACAGGGGACTCATCCGCAATGAGCAGTTCTTC
clone_size: few; v_call: TRBV24-1; d_call: .; j_call: TRBJ1-1; cdr3_length: 17; cdr3_aa: CATSDLLQRTEITEAFF; cdr3_nt: TGTGCCACCAGTGACTTGTTACAAAGGACAGAAATCACTGAAGCTTTCTTT
clone_size: .; v_call: TRBV6-2/TRBV6-3; d_call: TRBD2; j_call: TRBJ2-3; cdr3_length: 17; cdr3_aa: CASRTDWLRELADTQYF; cdr3_nt: TGTGCCAGCAGAACGGATTGGCTGCGGGAGCTGGCAGATACGCAGTATTTT